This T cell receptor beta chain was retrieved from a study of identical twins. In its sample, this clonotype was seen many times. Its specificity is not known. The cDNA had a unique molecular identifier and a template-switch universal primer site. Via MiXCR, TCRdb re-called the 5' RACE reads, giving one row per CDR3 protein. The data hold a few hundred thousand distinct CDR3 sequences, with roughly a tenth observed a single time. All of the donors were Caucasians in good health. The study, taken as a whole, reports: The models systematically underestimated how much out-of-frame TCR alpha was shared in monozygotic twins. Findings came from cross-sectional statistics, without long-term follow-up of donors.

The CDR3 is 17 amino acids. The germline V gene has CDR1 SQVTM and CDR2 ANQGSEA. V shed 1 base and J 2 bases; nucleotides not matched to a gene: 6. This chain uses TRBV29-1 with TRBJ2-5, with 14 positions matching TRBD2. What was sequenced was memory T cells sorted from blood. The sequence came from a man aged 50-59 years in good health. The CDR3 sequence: CSVEVGLAGGIQETQYF. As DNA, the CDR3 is TGCAGCGTTGAAGTTGGACTAGCGGGGGGCATACAAGAGACCCAGTACTTC.